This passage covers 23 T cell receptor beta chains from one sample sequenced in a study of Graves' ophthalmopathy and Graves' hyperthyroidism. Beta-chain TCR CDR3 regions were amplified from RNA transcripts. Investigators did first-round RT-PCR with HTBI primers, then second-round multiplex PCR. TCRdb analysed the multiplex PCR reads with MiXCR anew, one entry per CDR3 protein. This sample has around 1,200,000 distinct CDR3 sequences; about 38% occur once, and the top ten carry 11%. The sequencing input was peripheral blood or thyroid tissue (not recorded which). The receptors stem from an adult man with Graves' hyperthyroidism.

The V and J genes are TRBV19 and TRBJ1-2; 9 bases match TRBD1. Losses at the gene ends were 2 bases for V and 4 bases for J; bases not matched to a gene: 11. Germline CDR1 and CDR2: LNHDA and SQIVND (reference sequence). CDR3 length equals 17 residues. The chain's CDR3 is CASSIKPPGQGTYGYTF. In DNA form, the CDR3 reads TGTGCCAGTAGTATAAAACCTCCGGGACAGGGTACCTATGGCTACACCTTC.

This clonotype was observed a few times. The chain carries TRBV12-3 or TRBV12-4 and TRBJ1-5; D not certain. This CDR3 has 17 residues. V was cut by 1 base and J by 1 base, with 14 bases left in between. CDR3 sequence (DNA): TGTGCCAGCAGTTTAGGTCTGGGCAGCCTCAGCAATCAGCCCCAGCATTTT. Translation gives CASSLGLGSLSNQPQHF.

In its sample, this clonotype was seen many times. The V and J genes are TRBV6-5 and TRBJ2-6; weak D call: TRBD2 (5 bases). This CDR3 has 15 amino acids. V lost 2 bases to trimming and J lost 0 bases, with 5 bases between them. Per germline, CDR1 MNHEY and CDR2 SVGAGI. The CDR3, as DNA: TGTGCCAGCAGTTACGAGGGCTCTGGGGCCAACGTCCTGACTTTC. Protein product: CASSYEGSGANVLTF.

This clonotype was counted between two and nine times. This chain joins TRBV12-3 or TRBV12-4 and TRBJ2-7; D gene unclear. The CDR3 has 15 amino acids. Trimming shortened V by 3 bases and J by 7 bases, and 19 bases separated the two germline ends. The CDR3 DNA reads TGTGCCAGCAGTTTCCTGGCCTCTGGGTCTGGTGAGCAGTACTTC. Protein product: CASSFLASGSGEQYF.

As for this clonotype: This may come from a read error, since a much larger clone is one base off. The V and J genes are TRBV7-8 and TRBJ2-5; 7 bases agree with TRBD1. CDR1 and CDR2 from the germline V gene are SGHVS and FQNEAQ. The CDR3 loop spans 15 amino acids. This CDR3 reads CAGSLGTVRQETQYF. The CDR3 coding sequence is TGTGCCGGCAGCTTGGGGACAGTCCGGCAAGAGACCCAGTACTTC.

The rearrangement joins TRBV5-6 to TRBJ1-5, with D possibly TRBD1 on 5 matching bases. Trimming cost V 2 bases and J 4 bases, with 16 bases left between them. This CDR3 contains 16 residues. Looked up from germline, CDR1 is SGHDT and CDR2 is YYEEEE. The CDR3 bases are TGTGCCAGCAGCTTTCTGAGTCAGGGAGTAAATCAGCCCCAGCATTTT. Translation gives CASSFLSQGVNQPQHF.

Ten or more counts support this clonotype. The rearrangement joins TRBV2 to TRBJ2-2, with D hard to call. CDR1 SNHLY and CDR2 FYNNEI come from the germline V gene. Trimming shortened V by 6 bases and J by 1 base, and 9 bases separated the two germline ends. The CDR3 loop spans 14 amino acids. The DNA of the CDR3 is TGTGCCAGCAGAGCGTCCGAGAACACCGGGGAGCTGTTTTTT. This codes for CASRASENTGELFF.

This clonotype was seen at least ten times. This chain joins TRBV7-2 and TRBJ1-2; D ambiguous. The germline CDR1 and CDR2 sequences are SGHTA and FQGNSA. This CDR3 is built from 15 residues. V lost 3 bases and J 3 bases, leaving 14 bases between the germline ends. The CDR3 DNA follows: TGTGCCAGCAGCTTGTACACCTTTATTGACTATGGCTACACCTTC. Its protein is CASSLYTFIDYGYTF. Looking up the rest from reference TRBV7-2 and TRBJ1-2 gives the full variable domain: GAGVSQSPSNKVTEKGKDVELRCDPISGHTALYWYRQSLGQGLEFLIYFQGNSAPDKSGLPSDRFSAERTGGSVSTLTIQRTQQEDSAVYLCASSLYTFIDYGYTFGSGTRLTVV.

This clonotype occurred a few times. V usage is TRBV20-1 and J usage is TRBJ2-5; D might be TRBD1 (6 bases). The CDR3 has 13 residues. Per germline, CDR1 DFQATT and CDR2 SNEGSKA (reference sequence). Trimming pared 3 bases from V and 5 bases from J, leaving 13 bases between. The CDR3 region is CSASVGAAETQYF. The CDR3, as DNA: TGCAGTGCTAGCGTGGGGGCGGCGGAGACCCAGTACTTC.

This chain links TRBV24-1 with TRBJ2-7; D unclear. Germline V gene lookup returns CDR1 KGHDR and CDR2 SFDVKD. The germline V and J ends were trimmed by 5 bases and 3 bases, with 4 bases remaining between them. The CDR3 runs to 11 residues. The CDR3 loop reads CATSAGYEQYF. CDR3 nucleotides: TGTGCCACCAGTGCAGGCTACGAGCAGTACTTC.

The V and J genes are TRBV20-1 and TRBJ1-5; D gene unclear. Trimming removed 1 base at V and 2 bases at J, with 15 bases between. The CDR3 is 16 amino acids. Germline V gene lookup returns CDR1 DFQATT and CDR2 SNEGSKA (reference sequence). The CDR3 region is CSARGERVGRNQPQHF. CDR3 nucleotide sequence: TGCAGTGCTAGAGGAGAGAGGGTTGGTCGCAATCAGCCCCAGCATTTT.

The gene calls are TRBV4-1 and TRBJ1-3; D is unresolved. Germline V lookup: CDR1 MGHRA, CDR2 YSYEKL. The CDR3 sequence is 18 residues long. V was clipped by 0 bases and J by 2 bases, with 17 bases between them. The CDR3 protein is CASSQDAGRGLAGNTIYF. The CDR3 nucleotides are TGCGCCAGCAGCCAAGATGCGGGTCGGGGTTTAGCTGGAAACACCATATATTTT.

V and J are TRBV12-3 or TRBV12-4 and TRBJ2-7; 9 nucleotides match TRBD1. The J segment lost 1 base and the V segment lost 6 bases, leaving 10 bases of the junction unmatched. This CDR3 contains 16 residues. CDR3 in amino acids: CASSRDPGQGSYEQYF. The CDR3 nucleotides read TGTGCCAGCAGCAGGGATCCGGGACAGGGTTCCTACGAGCAGTACTTC.

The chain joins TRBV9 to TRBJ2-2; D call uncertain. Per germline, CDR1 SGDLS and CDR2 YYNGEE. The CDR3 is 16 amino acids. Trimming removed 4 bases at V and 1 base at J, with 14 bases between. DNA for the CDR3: TGTGCCAGCAGCCAAGATGGCTGGGGGAACACCGGGGAGCTGTTTTTT. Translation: CASSQDGWGNTGELFF.

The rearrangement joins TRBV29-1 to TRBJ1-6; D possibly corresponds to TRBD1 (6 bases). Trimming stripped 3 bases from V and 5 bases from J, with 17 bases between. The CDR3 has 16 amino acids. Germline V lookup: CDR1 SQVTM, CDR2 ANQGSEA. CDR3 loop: CSVDLAGAGDNSPLHF. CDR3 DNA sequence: TGCAGCGTTGATCTAGCGGGGGCAGGCGATAATTCACCCCTCCACTTT.

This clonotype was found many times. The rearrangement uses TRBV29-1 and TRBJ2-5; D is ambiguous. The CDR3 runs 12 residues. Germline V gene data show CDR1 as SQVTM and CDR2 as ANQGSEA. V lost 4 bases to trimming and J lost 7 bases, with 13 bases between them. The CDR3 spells CSVGLEGLTQYF. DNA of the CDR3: TGCAGCGTTGGTTTGGAAGGGTTGACCCAGTACTTC.

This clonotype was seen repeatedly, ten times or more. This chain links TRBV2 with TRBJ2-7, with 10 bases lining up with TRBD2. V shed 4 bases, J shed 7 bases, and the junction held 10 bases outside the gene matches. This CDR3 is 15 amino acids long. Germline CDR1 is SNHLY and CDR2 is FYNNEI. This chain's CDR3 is CASSAYSGGNGEQYF. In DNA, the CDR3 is TGTGCCAGCAGTGCCTATAGCGGGGGGAATGGTGAGCAGTACTTC.

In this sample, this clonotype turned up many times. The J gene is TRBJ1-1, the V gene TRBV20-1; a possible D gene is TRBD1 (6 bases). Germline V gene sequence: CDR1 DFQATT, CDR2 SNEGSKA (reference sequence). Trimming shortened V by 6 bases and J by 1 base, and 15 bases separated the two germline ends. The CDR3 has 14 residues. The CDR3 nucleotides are TGCAGTGCCCCTCGGGGCAGGGGGAACACTGAAGCTTTCTTT. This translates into CSAPRGRGNTEAFF.

In DNA, the CDR3 is TGTGCCAGCAGCCAAGAACAGGGTGGAAACACCATATATTTT. As protein: CASSQEQGGNTIYF. V usage is TRBV14 and J usage is TRBJ1-3; maybe TRBD1 (6 bases). The V gene's germline CDR1 is SGHDN and CDR2 FVKESK. Trimming removed 0 bases at V and 3 bases at J, with 6 bases between. The CDR3 contains 14 residues.

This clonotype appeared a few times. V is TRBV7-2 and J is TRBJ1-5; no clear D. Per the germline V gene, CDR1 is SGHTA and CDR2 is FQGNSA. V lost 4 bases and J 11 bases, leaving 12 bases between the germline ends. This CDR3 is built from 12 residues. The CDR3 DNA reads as TGTGCCAGCAGCTCGGACCTTTCGGCCCAGCATTTT. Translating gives CASSSDLSAQHF.

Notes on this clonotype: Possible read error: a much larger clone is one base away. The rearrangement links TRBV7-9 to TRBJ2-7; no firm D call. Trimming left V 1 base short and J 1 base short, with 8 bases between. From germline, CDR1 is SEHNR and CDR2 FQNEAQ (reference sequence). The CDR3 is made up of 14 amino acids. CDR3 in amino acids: CASSLDAASYEQYF. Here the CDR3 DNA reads TGTGCCAGCAGCTTAGACGCGGCTTCCTACGAGCAGTACTTC.

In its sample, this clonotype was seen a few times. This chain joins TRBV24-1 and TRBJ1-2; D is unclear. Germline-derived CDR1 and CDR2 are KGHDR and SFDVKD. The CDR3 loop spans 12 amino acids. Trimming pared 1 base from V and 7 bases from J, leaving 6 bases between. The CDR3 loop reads CATSDFSGGYTF. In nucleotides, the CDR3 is TGTGCCACCAGTGATTTCTCGGGTGGCTACACCTTC.

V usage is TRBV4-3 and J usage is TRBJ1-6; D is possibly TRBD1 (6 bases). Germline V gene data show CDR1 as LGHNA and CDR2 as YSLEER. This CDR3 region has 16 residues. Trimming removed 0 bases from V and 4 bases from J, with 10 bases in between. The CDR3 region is CASSQETGLYNSPLHF. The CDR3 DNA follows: TGCGCCAGCAGCCAAGAAACAGGGCTTTATAATTCACCCCTCCACTTT.